This T cell receptor (beta chain) was retrieved from a study of blood T cell repertoires in COVID-19. Study context: The United States, Italy and Spain were the sources of the acute and convalescent COVID-19 samples. T cells, B-cell-depleted T cells, or PBMCs provided the cDNA or gDNA that served as material.

Clones were read by immunoSEQ multiplex PCR, and TCRdb kept only the in-frame ones, dropping some. Of over 250,000 clones in the sample, about 83% were seen once. The CDR3 sequence is 15 residues long. In germline, CDR1 is SGDLS, CDR2 YYNGEE. V shed 0 bases, J shed 2 bases, and the junction held 0 bases outside the gene matches. The sample consisted of peripheral blood. The receptor was derived from a woman in her forties or fifties who had recovered from COVID-19. The rearrangement joins TRBV9 to TRBJ1-3, with 9 bases lining up with TRBD1. This chain's CDR3 is CASSVGTGAGNTIYF. The CDR3 bases are TGTGCCAGCAGCGTAGGGACAGGGGCTGGAAACACCATATATTTT.